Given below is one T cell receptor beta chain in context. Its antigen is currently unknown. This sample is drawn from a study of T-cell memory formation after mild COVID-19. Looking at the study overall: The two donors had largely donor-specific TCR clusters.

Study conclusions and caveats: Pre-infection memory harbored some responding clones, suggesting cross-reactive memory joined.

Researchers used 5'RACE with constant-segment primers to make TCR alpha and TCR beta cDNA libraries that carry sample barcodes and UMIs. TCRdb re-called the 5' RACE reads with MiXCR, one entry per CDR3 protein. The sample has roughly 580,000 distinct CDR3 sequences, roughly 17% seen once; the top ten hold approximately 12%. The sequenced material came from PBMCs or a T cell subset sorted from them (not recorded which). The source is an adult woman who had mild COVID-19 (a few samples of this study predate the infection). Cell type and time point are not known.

The CDR3 DNA reads TGCAGTGCTACGCGGGAGGCGGGCACAGATACGCAGTATTTT. It translates to CSATREAGTDTQYF. This chain joins TRBV20-1 and TRBJ2-3; 8 positions agree with TRBD2. The CDR3 covers 14 residues. Germline CDR1 reads DFQATT; CDR2 reads SNEGSKA (reference sequence). V gave up 4 bases and J gave up 1 base; unmatched junction bases: 4.